The 4 T cell receptor beta chains in this list originate from one sample, sequenced in a study of human T cells and chemical hapten exposure. From the RACE reads, TCRdb called clonotypes with MiXCR, one entry per CDR3 protein. The sample lists approximately 80,000 distinct CDR3 sequences, 6% to 9% seen once, with about 1.6% in the top ten. Noted time point: patch test 1, 2 weeks after DPC sensitization. As for treatment: therapeutic diphenylcyclopropenone sensitization with weekly scalp DPC. This specimen consisted of whole blood, obtained in connection with sensitization to the hapten diphenylcyclopropenone (DPC). These receptors all come from a woman between 25 and 40 years old with alopecia areata. Some clones in this sample may be carry-over from other donors' samples.

The rearrangement joins TRBV2 to TRBJ1-1; D unclear. Germline loops: CDR1 SNHLY, CDR2 FYNNEI. The CDR3 runs 13 residues. V lost 5 bases to trimming and J lost 1 base, with 8 bases between them. The CDR3 protein is CASSTDGNTEAFF. CDR3 nucleotides: TGTGCCAGCAGTACGGACGGGAACACTGAAGCTTTCTTT.

This clonotype occurred a few times. The V call is TRBV18, the J call TRBJ2-5; D may be TRBD1 or TRBD2 (6 bases each). Germline assignment: CDR1 KGHSH and CDR2 LQKENI. V was trimmed by 5 bases and J by 3 bases, leaving 16 bases between them. This CDR3 comprises 15 residues. The CDR3 nucleotides are TGTGCCAGCTCAGAATCGGGGGCGCGTAAAGAGACCCAGTACTTC. This encodes CASSESGARKETQYF.

In this sample, this clonotype turned up many times. This chain links TRBV20-1 with TRBJ2-3; weak D call: TRBD1 (5 bases). The germline gives CDR1 DFQATT, CDR2 SNEGSKA (reference sequence). CDR3 length: 13 amino acids. Trimming removed 6 bases from V and 2 bases from J, with 12 bases in between. CDR3 sequence: CSANSGNTDTQYF. The CDR3 coding sequence is TGCAGTGCGAATTCAGGGAACACAGATACGCAGTATTTT.

The gene calls are TRBV6-1 and TRBJ2-3; D not resolved. This CDR3 is built from 13 residues. Germline CDR1 and CDR2: MNHNS and SASEGT. V lost 2 bases to trimming and J lost 0 bases, with 3 bases between them. This CDR3 is CASSERSTDTQYF. In DNA form, the CDR3 reads TGTGCCAGCAGTGAACGAAGCACAGATACGCAGTATTTT.